This T cell receptor beta chain is from a study of memory CD4+ T cells and cytomegalovirus serostatus. Study details: Healthy Belgian adult donors included about 10 CMV-positive and fewer than 25 CMV-negative people.

J gave up 6 bases and V 4 bases, and 7 bases lay outside the gene matches. CDR1 is SGHVS, CDR2 FQNEAQ, per germline. This CDR3 is 16 amino acids long. Authors' methods: After removing out-of-frame reads, approximately 2 million distinct TCRbeta sequences remained. Generated by immunoSEQ multiplex PCR, the TCRdb table keeps only in-frame clones and is missing some. Clonal size and the V and J genes are those of that table, whereas D and trimming came from the DNA. Seen here are 55,000 to 65,000 clones, about four fifths observed once, and the top ten hold around 0.4%. Single viable CD3+CD4+CD8-CD45RO+ cells were sorted as the memory CD4+ T cells.

The origin of this receptor is an adult in good health and CMV-seronegative. The sequenced sample consisted of memory CD4+ T cells from blood. The chain uses TRBV7-8 and TRBJ1-5; 12 positions match TRBD1. The CDR3 here is CASSSLGQGAIQPQHF. The CDR3 DNA follows: TGTGCCAGCAGCTCCCTGGGACAGGGGGCGATTCAGCCCCAGCATTTT. The variable domain in full, completed from reference TRBV7-8 and TRBJ1-5, reads GAGVSQSPRYKVAKRGQDVALRCDPISGHVSLFWYQQALGQGPEFLTYFQNEAQLDKSGLPSDRFFAERPEGSVSTLKIQRTQQEDSAVYLCASSSLGQGAIQPQHFGDGTRLSIL.